These 32 T cell receptor beta chains were all obtained from the same sample, sequenced in a study of T cells in Graves' hyperthyroidism and ophthalmopathy. Regions amplified from RNA transcripts were the TCR beta CDR3 regions. Primed by the HTBI set, a first-round RT-PCR was run on the TCR CDR3. In TCRdb, the multiplex PCR reads were re-called with MiXCR into one record per CDR3 protein. The table lists about 720,000 distinct CDR3 sequences, around 17% of them singletons. Sequencing was performed on blood. Receptors were obtained from a man in his late teens or twenties with Graves' hyperthyroidism.

The table lists this clonotype with a few counts. The chain carries TRBV10-3 and TRBJ2-1; possible D gene TRBD2, 6 bases. V lost 5 bases and J 8 bases, leaving 13 bases between the germline ends. This CDR3 has 13 amino acids. Germline values: CDR1 ENHRY, CDR2 SYGVKD. The CDR3 reads CAISKTSIDEQFF. The CDR3 DNA is TGTGCCATCAGTAAAACTAGCATCGATGAGCAGTTCTTC.

This clonotype has more than one count but fewer than ten. The CDR3 region has the DNA TGTGCCAGCAGCTTCGCCAGCGGGAAATACGAGCAGTACTTC. Its translation is CASSFASGKYEQYF. The rearrangement joins TRBV7-2 to TRBJ2-7; 7 bases fit TRBD2. J gave up 4 bases and V 3 bases, and 6 bases lay outside the gene matches. The CDR3 consists of 14 residues. The germline V gene has CDR1 SGHTA and CDR2 FQGNSA.

This clonotype was detected ten times or more. This chain links TRBV5-1 with TRBJ2-3; D is possibly TRBD1 (5 bases). Germline CDR1 and CDR2: SGHRS and YFSETQ. Trimming removed 4 bases from V and 8 bases from J, with 20 bases in between. This CDR3 region has 15 residues. The CDR3, as DNA: TGCGCCAGCAGCGTAAGACAGCGACCCTATACTACGCAGTATTTT. It encodes CASSVRQRPYTTQYF.

This clonotype was detected only a few times. The chain recombines TRBV20-1 with TRBJ2-7, with D possibly matching TRBD1 (6 bases). V lost 5 bases and J lost 3, with 8 bases in between. The V gene's germline CDR1 is DFQATT and CDR2 SNEGSKA (reference sequence). The CDR3 consists of 11 residues. This chain's CDR3 is CSAPRGYEQYF. As DNA, the CDR3 is TGCAGTGCTCCCAGGGGCTACGAGCAGTACTTC.

The chain is built from TRBV5-6 and TRBJ2-1; 8 nucleotides align to TRBD2. Per germline, CDR1 SGHDT and CDR2 YYEEEE. With 1 base clipped from V and 0 bases from J, the junction kept 12 bases outside the gene matches. This CDR3 comprises 19 residues. The CDR3 nucleotides are TGTGCCAGCAGCTTGACGGCTAGCGGGTATACTAGCTCCTACAATGAGCAGTTCTTC. Translating it yields CASSLTASGYTSSYNEQFF.

This clonotype has just a few counts. This CDR3 is CAISESVGTETQYF. The CDR3 DNA sequence: TGTGCCATCAGTGAGTCAGTGGGAACAGAGACCCAGTACTTC. V gene TRBV10-3 combines with J gene TRBJ2-5; D uncertain. This CDR3 is built from 14 residues. Germline V gene data show CDR1 as ENHRY and CDR2 as SYGVKD. V lost 0 bases to trimming and J lost 4 bases, with 9 bases between them.

This chain connects TRBV6-1 to TRBJ2-2; D ambiguous. Trimming stripped 4 bases from V and 7 bases from J, with 7 bases between. Germline values: CDR1 MNHNS, CDR2 SASEGT. The CDR3 spans 12 residues. The CDR3, as DNA: TGTGCCAGCAGTGGGGTGCGCGGGGAGCTGTTTTTT. It translates to CASSGVRGELFF.

This clonotype was recorded many times. The rearrangement joins TRBV30 to TRBJ2-7; 10 bases fit TRBD1. CDR3 length: 13 amino acids. Per germline, CDR1 GTSNPN and CDR2 SVGIG (reference sequence). V lost 3 bases and J lost 1; bases outside the gene matches: 0. The CDR3 reads CAWRDRGSYEQYF. The CDR3 DNA sequence: TGTGCCTGGAGGGACAGGGGGTCCTACGAGCAGTACTTC.

This chain uses TRBV18 with TRBJ1-2; D is unresolved. The CDR3 runs to 16 residues. Germline CDR1 is KGHSH and CDR2 is LQKENI. V was clipped by 2 bases and J by 0 bases, with 13 bases between them. The CDR3, as DNA: TGTGCCAGCTCACCAGGAGCGGTAGCGTCTAACTATGGCTACACCTTC. As protein: CASSPGAVASNYGYTF.

The V and J genes are TRBV6-1 and TRBJ2-6, with D unclear. The CDR3 consists of 14 residues. V dropped 8 bases and J dropped 1 base, with 9 bases sitting between them. Germline values: CDR1 MNHNS, CDR2 SASEGT. The CDR3 coding sequence is TGTGCCAGCGGATCATATTCTGGGGCCAACGTCCTGACTTTC. This gives the protein CASGSYSGANVLTF.

The chain has TRBV9 and TRBJ2-5, with D uncertain. From germline, CDR1 is SGDLS and CDR2 YYNGEE. The CDR3 runs to 15 residues. Trimming removed 3 bases from V and 5 bases from J, with 17 bases in between. The DNA of the CDR3 is TGTGCCAGCAGCGCCCTAGGTCCCACATCCGAGACCCAGTACTTC. Protein sequence: CASSALGPTSETQYF.

This clonotype was observed many times. The chain uses TRBV20-1 and TRBJ2-1, with D perhaps matching TRBD1 or TRBD2 (5 bases each). The CDR3 is made up of 17 amino acids. The germline gives CDR1 DFQATT, CDR2 SNEGSKA (reference sequence). V dropped 2 bases and J dropped 8 bases, with 25 bases sitting between them. This CDR3 reads CSARKWTPGPNVDEQFF. The CDR3, as DNA: TGCAGTGCTAGAAAGTGGACGCCGGGACCAAATGTAGATGAGCAGTTCTTC.

In this sample, this clonotype turned up many times. CDR3 loop: CSAARGGYGYTF. For the CDR3, the DNA is TGCAGTGCCGCAAGGGGCGGCTATGGCTACACCTTC. This chain connects TRBV20-1 to TRBJ1-2; weak D call: TRBD1 (5 bases). The CDR3 covers 12 residues. V lost 6 bases and J 4 bases, leaving 12 bases between the germline ends. CDR1 and CDR2 (germline): DFQATT, SNEGSKA (reference sequence).

CDR3 bases: TGTGCCAGCGCGACAGGGGTGAACACTGAAGCTTTCTTT. Translating it yields CASATGVNTEAFF. The V gene is TRBV5-6, the J gene TRBJ1-1; 8 nucleotides match TRBD1. Germline V gives CDR1 SGHDT, CDR2 YYEEEE. This CDR3 comprises 13 residues. The V and J ends lost 7 bases and 0 bases, in that order; junction bases with no gene match: 2.

CDR3 residues: CASSPRGEGADTQYF. The DNA for the CDR3 is TGTGCCAGCTCCCCCCGGGGGGAAGGCGCAGATACGCAGTATTTT. The rearrangement links TRBV12-3 or TRBV12-4 to TRBJ2-3; 7 positions match TRBD2. The CDR3 covers 15 residues. After removal of 8 bases from V and 4 bases from J, the junction contained 12 bases not matched to a gene.

This clonotype was detected a few times. The J gene is TRBJ2-2, the V gene TRBV2; 9 positions agree with TRBD1. Losses at the gene ends were 7 bases for V and 0 bases for J; bases not matched to a gene: 9. The CDR3 runs to 17 residues. The germline CDR1 and CDR2 sequences are SNHLY and FYNNEI. Written as DNA, the CDR3 is TGTGCCAGCACCACACCGGACAGGGGATCGAACACCGGGGAGCTGTTTTTT. Amino acids: CASTTPDRGSNTGELFF.

This clonotype was observed a handful of times. CDR3 protein: CASNAPGQPNEQYF. The CDR3 DNA sequence: TGTGCCAGCAACGCCCCCGGACAGCCCAACGAGCAGTACTTC. The genes are TRBV6-2 or TRBV6-3 and TRBJ2-7; maybe TRBD1 (6 bases). Trimming took off 7 bases at V and 5 bases at J, with 18 bases between the two ends. CDR1 and CDR2 (germline): MNHEY, SVGEGT. This CDR3 comprises 14 residues.

This clonotype appeared a few times. The chain combines TRBV30 with TRBJ1-2; 8 bases match TRBD1. The CDR3 is 15 amino acids. Per germline, CDR1 GTSNPN and CDR2 SVGIG (reference sequence). Trimming cost V 3 bases and J 6 bases; bases outside gene matches: 12. The CDR3 loop is CAWSVMRTGLDGYTF. The CDR3 DNA is TGTGCCTGGAGCGTTATGAGGACAGGGCTCGATGGCTACACCTTC.

This clonotype occurred a few times. The conserved closing phenylalanine or tryptophan is absent in this CDR3, likely reflecting a read error. This chain uses TRBV28 with TRBJ2-4; D call uncertain. Germline V gene data show CDR1 as MDHEN and CDR2 as SYDVKM. V gave up 6 bases and J gave up 5 bases, with 14 bases separating them. The CDR3 runs 14 residues. CDR3 DNA: TGTGCCAGCAGCCCAATTAGAACTGAAAACATTCAGTACTCC. This sequence encodes CASSPIRTENIQYS.

This clonotype has a count of ten or more. The genes are TRBV15 and TRBJ2-7; D ambiguous. The V end was cut by 0 bases, the J end by 0 bases, with 9 bases between. The germline V gene has CDR1 LNHNV and CDR2 YYDKDF (reference sequence). The CDR3 sequence is 15 residues long. Written as DNA, the CDR3 is TGTGCCACCAGCAGAGATAGGTTGAGCTCCTACGAGCAGTACTTC. This gives the protein CATSRDRLSSYEQYF.

V is TRBV7-8 and J is TRBJ2-7; D not resolved. The V gene's germline CDR1 is SGHVS and CDR2 FQNEAQ. The V and J ends lost 1 base and 7 bases respectively, with 17 bases between them. There are 15 residues in the CDR3. CDR3 region: CASSLEKGLYGEQYF. CDR3 coding DNA: TGTGCCAGCAGCTTAGAAAAGGGCCTATATGGAGAGCAGTACTTC.

This clonotype was detected many times. This chain joins TRBV28 and TRBJ2-3; D unresolved. The CDR3 totals 14 residues. V was clipped by 6 bases and J by 0 bases, with 10 bases between them. CDR1 and CDR2 from the germline V gene are MDHEN and SYDVKM. The CDR3 protein is CASRVEDSTDTQYF. Here the CDR3 DNA reads TGTGCCAGCAGAGTCGAGGATAGCACAGATACGCAGTATTTT.

This clonotype was counted only a few times. The V and J genes are TRBV7-9 and TRBJ2-1, with D perhaps matching TRBD1 (5 bases). V lost 5 bases to trimming and J lost 12 bases, with 17 bases between them. The germline V gene has CDR1 SEHNR and CDR2 FQNEAQ (reference sequence). The CDR3 sequence is 13 residues long. The CDR3 nucleotides are TGTGCCAGCAGCGTCCCAGGGCAAGGGCGGCAGTTCTTC. Amino acids: CASSVPGQGRQFF.

The V and J genes are TRBV20-1 and TRBJ2-2, with 9 bases fitting TRBD2. Germline V gene lookup returns CDR1 DFQATT and CDR2 SNEGSKA (reference sequence). Germline trimming cut 0 bases from V and 1 base from J; bases unmatched to any gene: 3. The CDR3 sequence is 16 residues long. Here the CDR3 DNA reads TGCAGTGCTAGAGATCCGACTAGCGGGAACACCGGGGAGCTGTTTTTT. Amino acid sequence: CSARDPTSGNTGELFF.

This clonotype showed up many times. This sequence joins TRBV28 and TRBJ2-7, with D tentatively TRBD1 (6 bases). In germline, CDR1 is MDHEN, CDR2 SYDVKM. V was cut by 5 bases and J by 3 bases, with 14 bases left in between. This CDR3 is 14 amino acids long. The CDR3, as DNA: TGTGCCAGCAGTACCCCGGGACAATACTACGAGCAGTACTTC. The encoded protein is CASSTPGQYYEQYF.

This clonotype was counted many times. V gene TRBV30 combines with J gene TRBJ2-7, with 12 bases matching TRBD2. The V gene's germline CDR1 is GTSNPN and CDR2 SVGIG (reference sequence). The CDR3 covers 14 residues. J was trimmed by 4 bases and V by 3 bases; bases with no gene match: 4. The CDR3 DNA follows: TGTGCCTGGAGGACTAGCGGGAGTAGTTACGAGCAGTACTTC. This gives the protein CAWRTSGSSYEQYF.

A few counts support this clonotype. This chain connects TRBV25-1 to TRBJ2-7; D may be TRBD2 (6 bases). With 6 bases removed from V and 2 bases from J, the gap between germline ends came to 14 bases. The CDR3 spans 14 residues. Germline CDR1 and CDR2: MGHDK and SYGVNS. This CDR3 reads CASRGGEVPYEQYF. The CDR3 DNA reads TGTGCCAGCAGAGGCGGGGAAGTCCCCTACGAGCAGTACTTC.

The chain recombines TRBV7-2 with TRBJ2-2; a weak D match, TRBD2 (5 bases). This CDR3 region has 16 residues. Germline V CDR1 and CDR2: SGHTA, FQGNSA. Trimming cost V 5 bases and J 1 base, with 14 bases left between them. In nucleotides, the CDR3 is TGTGCCAGCAGCCCGGGGAACCCTAAGAACACCGGGGAGCTGTTTTTT. This encodes CASSPGNPKNTGELFF.

This clonotype has at least ten counts. V gene TRBV28 combines with J gene TRBJ1-1; a possible D gene is TRBD1 (6 bases). The CDR3 is 16 amino acids. CDR1 is MDHEN and CDR2 is SYDVKM in the germline V gene. With 6 bases removed from V and 4 bases from J, the gap between germline ends came to 21 bases. The DNA of the CDR3 is TGTGCCAGCAGACCTAGGGGGGGACTTTCTGGCACTGAAGCTTTCTTT. Its protein product is CASRPRGGLSGTEAFF.

This clonotype was detected a few times. V usage is TRBV29-1 and J usage is TRBJ2-7; maybe TRBD1 (6 bases). CDR1 SQVTM and CDR2 ANQGSEA come from the germline V gene. This CDR3 is 12 amino acids long. Trimming pared 5 bases from V and 11 bases from J, leaving 19 bases between. CDR3 residues: CSVLDLGQKEYF. As DNA, the CDR3 is TGCAGCGTTCTGGACTTGGGACAAAAGGAGTACTTC.

The chain carries TRBV28 and TRBJ1-2, with a weak D call TRBD1 (5 bases). This CDR3 has 14 amino acids. Germline loops: CDR1 MDHEN, CDR2 SYDVKM. V lost 5 bases and J 7 bases, leaving 17 bases between the germline ends. The CDR3 here is CASSLGTLDAGYTF. CDR3 nucleotide sequence: TGTGCCAGCAGTCTGGGGACGCTAGACGCTGGCTACACCTTC.

This clonotype was detected ten times or more. The chain joins TRBV10-1 to TRBJ2-3; D may be TRBD1 (5 bases). The V gene's germline CDR1 is WNHNN and CDR2 SYGVQD (reference sequence). This CDR3 has 13 residues. V lost 6 bases, J lost 6 bases, and 13 bases lay in between. The CDR3 region is CASSELHRDTQYF. The CDR3 nucleotides read TGCGCCAGCAGCGAACTTCACAGGGATACGCAGTATTTT.